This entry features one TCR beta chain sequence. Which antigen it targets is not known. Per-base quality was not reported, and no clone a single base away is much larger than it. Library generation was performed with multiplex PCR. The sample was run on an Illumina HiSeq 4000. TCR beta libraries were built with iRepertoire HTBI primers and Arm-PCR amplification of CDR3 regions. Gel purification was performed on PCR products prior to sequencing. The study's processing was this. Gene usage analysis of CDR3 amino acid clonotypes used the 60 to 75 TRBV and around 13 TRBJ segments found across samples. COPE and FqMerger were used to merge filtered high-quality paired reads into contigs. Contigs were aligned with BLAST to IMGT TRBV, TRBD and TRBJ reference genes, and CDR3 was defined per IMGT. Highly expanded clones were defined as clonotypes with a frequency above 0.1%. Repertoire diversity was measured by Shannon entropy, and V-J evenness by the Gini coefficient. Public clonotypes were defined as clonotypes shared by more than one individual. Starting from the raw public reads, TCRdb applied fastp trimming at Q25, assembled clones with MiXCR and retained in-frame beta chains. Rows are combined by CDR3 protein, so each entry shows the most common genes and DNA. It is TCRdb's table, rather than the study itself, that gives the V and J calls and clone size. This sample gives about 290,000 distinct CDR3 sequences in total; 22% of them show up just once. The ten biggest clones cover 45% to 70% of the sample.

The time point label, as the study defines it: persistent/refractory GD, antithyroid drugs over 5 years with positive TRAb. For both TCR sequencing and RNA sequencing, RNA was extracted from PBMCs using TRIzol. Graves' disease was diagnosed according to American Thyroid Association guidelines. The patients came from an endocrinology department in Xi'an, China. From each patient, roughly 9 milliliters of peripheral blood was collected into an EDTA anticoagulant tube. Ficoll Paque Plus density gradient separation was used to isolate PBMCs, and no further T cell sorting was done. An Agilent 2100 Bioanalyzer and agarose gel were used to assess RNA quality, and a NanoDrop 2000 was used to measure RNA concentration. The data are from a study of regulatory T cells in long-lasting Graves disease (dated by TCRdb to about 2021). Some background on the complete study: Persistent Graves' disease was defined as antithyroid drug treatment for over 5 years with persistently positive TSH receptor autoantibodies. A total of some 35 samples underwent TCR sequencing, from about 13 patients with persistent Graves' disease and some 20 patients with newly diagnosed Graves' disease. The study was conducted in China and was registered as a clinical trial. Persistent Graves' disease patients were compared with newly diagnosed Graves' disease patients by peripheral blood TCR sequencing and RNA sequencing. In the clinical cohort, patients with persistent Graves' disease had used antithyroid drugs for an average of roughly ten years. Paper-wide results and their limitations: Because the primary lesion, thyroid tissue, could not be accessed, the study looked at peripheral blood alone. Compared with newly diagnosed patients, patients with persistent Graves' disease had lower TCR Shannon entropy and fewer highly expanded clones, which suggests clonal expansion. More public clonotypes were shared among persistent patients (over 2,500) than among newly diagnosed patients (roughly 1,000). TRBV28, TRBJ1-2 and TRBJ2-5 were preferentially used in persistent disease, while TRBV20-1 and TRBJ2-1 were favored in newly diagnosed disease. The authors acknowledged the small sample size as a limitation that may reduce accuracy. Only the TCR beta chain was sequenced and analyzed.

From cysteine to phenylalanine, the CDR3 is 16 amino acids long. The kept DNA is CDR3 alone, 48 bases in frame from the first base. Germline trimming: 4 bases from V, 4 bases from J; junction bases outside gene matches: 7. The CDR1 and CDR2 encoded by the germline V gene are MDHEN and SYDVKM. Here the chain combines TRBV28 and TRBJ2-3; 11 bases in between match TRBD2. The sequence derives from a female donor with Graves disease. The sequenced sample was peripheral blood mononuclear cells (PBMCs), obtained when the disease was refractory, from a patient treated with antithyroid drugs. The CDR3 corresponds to CASSSPLAGGSDTQYF. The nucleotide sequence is TGTGCCAGCAGTTCCCCTCTAGCGGGAGGCTCAGATACGCAGTATTTT.